This paragraph covers one T cell receptor (beta chain) sequence. Its antigen is as yet unknown. Profiled with immunoSEQ multiplex PCR; TCRdb holds only in-frame clones, not every one. In the table there are 90,000 to 120,000 clones, roughly 90% of which are singletons. This sample stems from a study of T cell responses to AZD1222 COVID-19 vaccine. Whole-study results and caveats: Donors were chiefly white British, with a greater number of females, and clonal diversity was perhaps underestimated. Seropositive at baseline were only a handful of AZD1222 recipients.

This CDR3 has 11 amino acids. Germline V gene sequence: CDR1 SGHDT, CDR2 YYEEEE. V lost 1 base and J lost 8, with 6 bases in between. This sequence was found in an adult in good health. The source was peripheral blood, collected on day 0 of AZD1222 vaccination. The chain couples TRBV5-6 to TRBJ1-1; D not certain. CDR3 in DNA: TGTGCCAGCAGCTTGATGGAGGAAGCTTTCTTT. This translates into CASSLMEEAFF.